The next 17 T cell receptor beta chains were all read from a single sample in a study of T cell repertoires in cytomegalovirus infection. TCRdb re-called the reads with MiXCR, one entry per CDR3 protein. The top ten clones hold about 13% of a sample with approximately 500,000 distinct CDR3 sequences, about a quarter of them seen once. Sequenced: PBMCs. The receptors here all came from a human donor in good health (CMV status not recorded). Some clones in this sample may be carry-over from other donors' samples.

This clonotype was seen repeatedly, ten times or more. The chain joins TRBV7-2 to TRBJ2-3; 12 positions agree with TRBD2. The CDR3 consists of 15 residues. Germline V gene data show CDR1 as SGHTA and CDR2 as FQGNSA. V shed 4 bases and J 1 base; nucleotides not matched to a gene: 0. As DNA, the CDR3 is TGTGCCAGCAGCTGGACTAGCGGGGGCACAGATACGCAGTATTTT. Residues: CASSWTSGGTDTQYF.

The CDR3 is CASNLGLRSYEQYV. Here the CDR3 DNA reads TGTGCCAGCAACTTGGGACTGAGATCCTACGAGCAGTACGTC. This rearrangement joins TRBV6-2 or TRBV6-3 to TRBJ2-7; perhaps TRBD2 as D (6 bases). CDR1 MNHEY and CDR2 SVGEGT come from the germline V gene. The ends were cut back, 7 bases at V and 1 base at J, with 14 bases in the middle. The CDR3 totals 14 residues.

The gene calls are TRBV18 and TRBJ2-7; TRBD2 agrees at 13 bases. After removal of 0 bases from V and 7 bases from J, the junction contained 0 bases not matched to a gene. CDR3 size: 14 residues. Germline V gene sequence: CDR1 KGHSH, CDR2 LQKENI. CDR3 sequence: CASSPPGLAGEQYV. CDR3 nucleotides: TGTGCCAGCTCACCACCGGGACTAGCGGGGGAGCAGTACGTC.

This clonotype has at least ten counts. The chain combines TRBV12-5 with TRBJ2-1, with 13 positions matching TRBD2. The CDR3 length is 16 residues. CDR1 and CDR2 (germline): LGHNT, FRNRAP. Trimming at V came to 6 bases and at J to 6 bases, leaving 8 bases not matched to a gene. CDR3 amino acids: CASGTGLAGVGNEQFF. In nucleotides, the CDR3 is TGTGCTAGTGGCACTGGACTAGCGGGAGTGGGCAATGAGCAGTTCTTC.

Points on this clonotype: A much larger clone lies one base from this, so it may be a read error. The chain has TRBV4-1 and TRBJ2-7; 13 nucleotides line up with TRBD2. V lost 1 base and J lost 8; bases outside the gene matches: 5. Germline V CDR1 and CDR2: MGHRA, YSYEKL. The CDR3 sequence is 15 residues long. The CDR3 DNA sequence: TGCGCCAGCAGCCAAGTGTGGACTAGCGGGAGCCAGCAGTACGTC. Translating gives CASSQVWTSGSQQYV.

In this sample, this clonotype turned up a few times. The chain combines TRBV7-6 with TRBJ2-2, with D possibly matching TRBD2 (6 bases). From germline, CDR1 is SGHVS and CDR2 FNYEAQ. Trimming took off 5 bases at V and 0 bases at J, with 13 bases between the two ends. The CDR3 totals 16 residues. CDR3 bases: TGTGCCAGCAGCACCATTTCTAGCGCGAACACCGGGGAGCTGTTTTTT. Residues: CASSTISSANTGELFF.

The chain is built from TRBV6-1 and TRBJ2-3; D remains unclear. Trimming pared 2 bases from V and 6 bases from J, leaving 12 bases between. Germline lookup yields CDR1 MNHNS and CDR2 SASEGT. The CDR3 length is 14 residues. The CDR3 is CASSESSLPDTQYF. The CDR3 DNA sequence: TGTGCCAGCAGTGAATCCTCTCTACCTGATACGCAGTATTTT.

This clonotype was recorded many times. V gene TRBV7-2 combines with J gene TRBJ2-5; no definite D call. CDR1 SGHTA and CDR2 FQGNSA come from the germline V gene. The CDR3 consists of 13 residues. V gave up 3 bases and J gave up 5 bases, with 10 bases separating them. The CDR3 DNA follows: TGTGCCAGCAGCTTTCAAGGCGCGGAGACCCAGTACTTC. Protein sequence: CASSFQGAETQYF.

The CDR3 sequence: CSAEGGLAGVQETQYF. Written as DNA, the CDR3 is TGCAGTGCTGAGGGCGGGCTAGCGGGAGTCCAAGAGACCCAGTACTTC. The gene calls are TRBV20-1 and TRBJ2-5, with 10 bases that match TRBD2. Per germline, CDR1 DFQATT and CDR2 SNEGSKA (reference sequence). The J segment lost 1 base and the V segment lost 5 bases, leaving 10 bases of the junction unmatched. The CDR3 sequence is 16 residues long.

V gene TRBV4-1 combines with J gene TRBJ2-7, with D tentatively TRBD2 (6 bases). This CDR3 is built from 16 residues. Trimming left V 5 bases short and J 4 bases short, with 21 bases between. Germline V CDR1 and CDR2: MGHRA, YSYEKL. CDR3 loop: CASSSTPGDSFYEQYV. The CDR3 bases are TGCGCCAGCAGCTCTACTCCGGGGGACTCCTTTTACGAGCAGTACGTC.

The DNA for the CDR3 is TGTGCCAGCAGTGAAGGGACAGGGATCGACGGTGAAAAACTGTTTTTT. This encodes CASSEGTGIDGEKLFF. The V gene is TRBV28, the J gene TRBJ1-4; 9 bases line up with TRBD1. CDR1 and CDR2 (germline): MDHEN, SYDVKM. The J segment lost 7 bases and the V segment lost 5 bases, leaving 11 bases of the junction unmatched. This CDR3 has 16 amino acids.

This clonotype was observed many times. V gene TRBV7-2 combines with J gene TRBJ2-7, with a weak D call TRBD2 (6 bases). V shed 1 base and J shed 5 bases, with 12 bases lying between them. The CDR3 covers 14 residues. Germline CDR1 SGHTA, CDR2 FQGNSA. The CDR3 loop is CASSLVGGLNEQYF. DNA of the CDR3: TGTGCCAGCAGCTTAGTGGGAGGACTTAACGAGCAGTACTTC.

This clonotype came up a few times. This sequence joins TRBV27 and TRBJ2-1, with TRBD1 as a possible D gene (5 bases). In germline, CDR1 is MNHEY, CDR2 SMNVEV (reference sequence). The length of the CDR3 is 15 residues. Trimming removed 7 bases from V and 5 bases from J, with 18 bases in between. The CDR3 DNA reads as TGTGCCAGCACCCCCGTAGGGGCTGGACACAATGAGCAGTTCTTC. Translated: CASTPVGAGHNEQFF.

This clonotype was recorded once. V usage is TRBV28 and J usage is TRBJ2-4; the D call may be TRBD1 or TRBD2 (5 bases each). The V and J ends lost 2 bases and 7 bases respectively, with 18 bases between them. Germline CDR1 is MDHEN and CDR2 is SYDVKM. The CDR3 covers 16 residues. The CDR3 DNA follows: TGTGCCAGCAGTTTAATTCTGGGAGTAGAGGGGAACATTCAGTACTTC. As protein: CASSLILGVEGNIQYF. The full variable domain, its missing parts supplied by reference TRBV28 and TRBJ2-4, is DVKVTQSSRYLVKRTGEKVFLECVQDMDHENMFWYRQDPGLGLRLIYFSYDVKMKEKGDIPEGYSVSREKKERFSLILESASTNQTSMYLCASSLILGVEGNIQYFGAGTRLSVL.

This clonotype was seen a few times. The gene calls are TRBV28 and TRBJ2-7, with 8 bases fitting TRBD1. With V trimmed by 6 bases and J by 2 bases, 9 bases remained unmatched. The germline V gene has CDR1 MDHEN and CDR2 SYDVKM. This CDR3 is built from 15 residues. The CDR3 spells CASRSGGLDPYEQYV. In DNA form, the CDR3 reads TGTGCCAGCAGGTCAGGGGGCCTAGATCCCTACGAGCAGTACGTC.

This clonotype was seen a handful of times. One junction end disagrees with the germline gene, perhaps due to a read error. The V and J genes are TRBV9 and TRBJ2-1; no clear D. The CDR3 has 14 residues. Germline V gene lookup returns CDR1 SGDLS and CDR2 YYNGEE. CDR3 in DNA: TGTGCCAGCTCAGGCGGCTCCCACTACGATGAGCAGTTCTTC. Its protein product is CASSGGSHYDEQFF.

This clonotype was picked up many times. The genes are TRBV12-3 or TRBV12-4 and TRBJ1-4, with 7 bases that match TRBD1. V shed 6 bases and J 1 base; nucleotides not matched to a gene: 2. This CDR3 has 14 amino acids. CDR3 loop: CASRTGRTNEKLFF. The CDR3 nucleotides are TGTGCCAGCAGGACAGGGAGAACTAATGAAAAACTGTTTTTT.